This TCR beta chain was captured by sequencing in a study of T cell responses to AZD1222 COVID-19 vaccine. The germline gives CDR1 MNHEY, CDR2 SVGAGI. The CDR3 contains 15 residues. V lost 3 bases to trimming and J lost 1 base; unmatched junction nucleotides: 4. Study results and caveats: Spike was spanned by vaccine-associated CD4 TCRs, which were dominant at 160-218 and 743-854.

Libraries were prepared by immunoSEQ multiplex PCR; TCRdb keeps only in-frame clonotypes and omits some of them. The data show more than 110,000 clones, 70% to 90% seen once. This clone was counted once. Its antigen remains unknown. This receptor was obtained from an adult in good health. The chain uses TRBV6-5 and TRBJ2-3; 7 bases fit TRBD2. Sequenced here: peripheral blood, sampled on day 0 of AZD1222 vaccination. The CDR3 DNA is TGTGCCAGCAGTTATATGAGCGGGGGCACAGATACGCAGTATTTT. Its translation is CASSYMSGGTDTQYF.